These 32 T cell receptor beta chains came from one sample sequenced in a study of CXCR3-negative and CXCR3-positive naive CD8 T cells. Their cognate antigens are unknown. Notes on the study in general: CXCR3-expressing naive cells carried TRB CDR3s more hydrophobic than those of CXCR3-negative naive cells.

The method, 5' RACE with UMI labels, was used to prepare the TRB cDNA libraries. Using the 5' RACE reads, TCRdb records one entry per CDR3 protein without DNA. Found here are approximately 90,000 distinct CDR3 sequences; the top ten clones hold around 0.51%. Sequencing was done on a sample of naive CXCR3+ CD8+ T cells from blood. Subset indicated: CD45RO-CCR7+CD27+CD95- naive CD8+ T cells expressing CXCR3 (TNR3+). The receptor source for this set is a human donor in good health. Some clones in this sample may be carry-over from other donors' samples.

The chain links TRBV29-1 to TRBJ2-1; there is no DNA to check the TCRdb D call of TRBD2. The germline gives CDR1 SQVTM, CDR2 ANQGSEA. This CDR3 spans 13 amino acids. The chain's CDR3 is CSTPLGDNNEQFF.

V gene TRBV2 combines with J gene TRBJ2-1; no DNA is available, so the TRBD2 call from TCRdb remains unchecked. Germline V gene sequence: CDR1 SNHLY, CDR2 FYNNEI. CDR3 length: 17 amino acids. The CDR3 sequence: CASSGTSGRGSYNEQFF.

CDR3 sequence reads: CASLNNPTGELFF. This sequence joins TRBV5-1 and TRBJ2-2. This CDR3 has 13 residues. Per germline, CDR1 SGHRS and CDR2 YFSETQ.

This rearrangement joins TRBV6-5 to TRBJ2-5; TCRdb reports TRBD1, a call that lacks DNA to check it against. Germline CDR1 reads MNHEY; CDR2 reads SVGAGI. The CDR3 runs to 15 residues. This CDR3 is CASSDQDRGRETQYF.

The chain carries TRBV4-1 and TRBJ2-1. This CDR3 has 17 amino acids. The germline CDR1 and CDR2 sequences are MGHRA and YSYEKL. The CDR3 here is CASSQESGRSSYNEQFF.

V usage is TRBV3-1 and J usage is TRBJ2-2. This CDR3 is 14 amino acids long. From germline, CDR1 is LGHDT and CDR2 YNNKEL (reference sequence). This CDR3 is CASSQESSGWELFF.

The chain uses TRBV2 and TRBJ2-3. Germline CDR1 SNHLY, CDR2 FYNNEI. The CDR3 totals 13 residues. CDR3 in amino acids: CASSEGTRDTQYF.

This chain links TRBV7-8 with TRBJ2-5; TCRdb indicates TRBD1, and absent DNA this call remains unverified. Germline V gene lookup returns CDR1 SGHVS and CDR2 FQNEAQ. The CDR3 contains 15 residues. CDR3: CASSTRAGRQETQYF. Supplemented by reference TRBV7-8 and TRBJ2-5, the full variable domain reads GAGVSQSPRYKVAKRGQDVALRCDPISGHVSLFWYQQALGQGPEFLTYFQNEAQLDKSGLPSDRFFAERPEGSVSTLKIQRTQQEDSAVYLCASSTRAGRQETQYFGPGTRLLVL.

The V gene is TRBV4-1, the J gene TRBJ1-1; TCRdb's D call of TRBD1 is untestable without DNA. Germline V gene sequence: CDR1 MGHRA, CDR2 YSYEKL. The CDR3 has 15 residues. The CDR3: CASSQEGGGLTEAFF.

The chain joins TRBV6-5 to TRBJ2-1; TCRdb returns TRBD1, unconfirmable since there is no DNA. This CDR3 contains 16 residues. Germline V lookup: CDR1 MNHEY, CDR2 SVGAGI. CDR3 protein: CASSPPSGAPLNEQFF.

This sequence joins TRBV28 and TRBJ2-1; the TCRdb call, TRBD2, lacks DNA for checking. The CDR3 consists of 17 residues. Germline loops: CDR1 MDHEN, CDR2 SYDVKM. The chain's CDR3 is CASSLLLAGQSYNEQFF.

This chain joins TRBV29-1 and TRBJ2-1; TCRdb selects TRBD1, and the lack of DNA leaves this call unchecked. The CDR3 consists of 14 residues. Germline lookup yields CDR1 SQVTM and CDR2 ANQGSEA. CDR3 sequence: CSATWGGDYNEQFF.

The CDR3 protein is CSVVWLAGNEQFF. The chain links TRBV29-1 to TRBJ2-1; lacking DNA, the TRBD2 call made by TCRdb goes unchecked. Per the germline V gene, CDR1 is SQVTM and CDR2 is ANQGSEA. This CDR3 is built from 13 residues.

This sequence joins TRBV7-2 and TRBJ1-2; TCRdb's D call of TRBD1 is untestable without DNA. The germline gives CDR1 SGHTA, CDR2 FQGNSA. The CDR3 is 16 residues long. CDR3 in amino acids: CASSFFPGQGDYGYTF.

The chain has TRBV12-3 or TRBV12-4 and TRBJ1-2. The CDR3 length is 15 residues. This chain's CDR3 is CASLALLDRNYGYTF.

This chain connects TRBV6-2 or TRBV6-3 to TRBJ1-2; absent DNA, TCRdb's TRBD1 call cannot be checked. CDR3 size: 15 residues. CDR1 is MNHEY and CDR2 is SVGEGT in the germline V gene. Here the CDR3 reads CASRGGAQETYGYTF.

The CDR3 sequence is CASSQVQRGYNEQFF. The chain carries TRBV4-1 and TRBJ2-1; TCRdb's D call, TRBD2, is unchecked because there is no DNA. Germline V CDR1 and CDR2: MGHRA, YSYEKL. This CDR3 has 15 residues.

The chain combines TRBV27 with TRBJ2-3; TCRdb's D gene call, TRBD1, goes unchecked for lack of DNA. This CDR3 spans 15 amino acids. Germline V gives CDR1 MNHEY, CDR2 SMNVEV (reference sequence). CDR3 amino acids: CASSFLQGNTDTQYF.

The V and J genes are TRBV27 and TRBJ1-1; as DNA is missing, the TRBD1 call by TCRdb cannot be tested. The CDR3 runs to 13 residues. CDR1 is MNHEY and CDR2 is SMNVEV in the germline V gene (reference sequence). The CDR3 region is CASSNRGNTEAFF.

This chain links TRBV4-3 with TRBJ2-2; with no DNA, the TCRdb D assignment of TRBD1 cannot be verified. The CDR3 loop spans 15 amino acids. Per the germline V gene, CDR1 is LGHNA and CDR2 is YSLEER. The CDR3 loop is CASSQARSNTGERFF.

V usage is TRBV20-1 and J usage is TRBJ2-7. The CDR3 spans 16 residues. Germline lookup yields CDR1 DFQATT and CDR2 SNEGSKA (reference sequence). The chain's CDR3 is CSARGTEPHPYYEQYF.

The V call is TRBV11-2, the J call TRBJ2-1; the D gene TCRdb calls, TRBD1, cannot be checked with no DNA. This CDR3 has 13 residues. Per the germline V gene, CDR1 is SGHAT and CDR2 is FQNNGV. The CDR3 loop is CASSYGTPNEQFF. Full variable domain (remainder filled in from reference TRBV11-2 and TRBJ2-1): EAGVAQSPRYKIIEKRQSVAFWCNPISGHATLYWYQQILGQGPKLLIQFQNNGVVDDSQLPKDRFSAERLKGVDSTLKIQPAKLEDSAVYLCASSYGTPNEQFFGPGTRLTVL.

V gene TRBV4-1 combines with J gene TRBJ2-5; the TCRdb call, TRBD2, lacks DNA for checking. The CDR3 runs 18 residues. CDR1 and CDR2 (germline): MGHRA, YSYEKL. The CDR3 protein is CASSQLGLAGTTQETQYF.

The chain employs TRBV28 and TRBJ1-1; the TCRdb D gene call, TRBD1, has no DNA to confirm it. This CDR3 contains 15 residues. CDR1 and CDR2 from the germline V gene are MDHEN and SYDVKM. The CDR3 region is CASSPSGTENTEAFF.

The V call is TRBV28, the J call TRBJ1-5. Germline CDR1 and CDR2: MDHEN and SYDVKM. The CDR3 runs to 15 residues. The CDR3 loop reads CASSLVWTEDQPQHF.

V usage is TRBV28 and J usage is TRBJ1-6; the D call of TRBD1 rests on TCRdb alone, since no DNA is present to check it. Germline V lookup: CDR1 MDHEN, CDR2 SYDVKM. The CDR3 spans 14 residues. The CDR3 loop reads CATGQERTNSPLHF. The entire variable domain, with the rest obtained from reference TRBV28 and TRBJ1-6, is as follows: DVKVTQSSRYLVKRTGEKVFLECVQDMDHENMFWYRQDPGLGLRLIYFSYDVKMKEKGDIPEGYSVSREKKERFSLILESASTNQTSMYLCATGQERTNSPLHFGNGTRLTVT.

The V call is TRBV29-1, the J call TRBJ2-3; with no DNA, the TCRdb D assignment of TRBD2 cannot be verified. Germline V gene sequence: CDR1 SQVTM, CDR2 ANQGSEA. CDR3 length equals 16 residues. CDR3 in amino acids: CSVEGTSPWGADTQYF.

This chain joins TRBV5-1 and TRBJ1-2. Germline-derived CDR1 and CDR2 are SGHRS and YFSETQ. This CDR3 contains 16 residues. CDR3 amino acids: CASSLVVVGSNYGYTF. Full variable domain (outside the CDR3, taken from reference TRBV5-1 and TRBJ1-2): KAGVTQTPRYLIKTRGQQVTLSCSPISGHRSVSWYQQTPGQGLQFLFEYFSETQRNKGNFPGRFSGRQFSNSRSEMNVSTLELGDSALYLCASSLVVVGSNYGYTFGSGTRLTVV.

The chain couples TRBV3-1 to TRBJ2-7. The CDR3 loop spans 13 amino acids. The germline CDR1 and CDR2 sequences are LGHDT and YNNKEL (reference sequence). The CDR3: CASSLGTHYEQYF.

V is TRBV11-2 and J is TRBJ2-5; TCRdb outputs TRBD2, but without DNA this stays unchecked. Germline V gives CDR1 SGHAT, CDR2 FQNNGV. This CDR3 is built from 14 residues. CDR3 region: CASSLGPTSETQYF.

The chain is built from TRBV28 and TRBJ2-7; TCRdb outputs TRBD2, but without DNA this stays unchecked. CDR3 length equals 14 residues. The V gene's germline CDR1 is MDHEN and CDR2 SYDVKM. This chain's CDR3 is CASSPRTSPYEQYF.

This chain links TRBV4-1 with TRBJ1-1; without DNA, the TCRdb call of TRBD1 cannot be checked. From germline, CDR1 is MGHRA and CDR2 YSYEKL. The CDR3 is 14 residues long. The CDR3 here is CASSQVSSGAEAFF.